This passage covers 8 T cell receptor beta chains from one sample sequenced in a study of control samples from healthy donors and cancer patients. TCRdb's copy holds only in-frame clones and misses some; the assay was immunoSEQ multiplex PCR. The sample carries 200,000 or so clones, just under 95% recorded once. The sample comprised blood. These receptors were obtained from a man aged 45-65 years in good health.

The chain joins TRBV7-8 to TRBJ1-1; 10 nucleotides match TRBD1. V gave up 5 bases and J gave up 11 bases; unmatched junction bases: 11. Germline CDR1 SGHVS, CDR2 FQNEAQ. The CDR3 length is 14 residues. The CDR3 nucleotides are TGTGCCAGCAGCGCCGCTCACGGGACAGGGGAGGCTTTCTTT. This translates into CASSAAHGTGEAFF.

The chain joins TRBV30 to TRBJ2-7; D uncertain. The CDR3 spans 11 residues. Germline V gene lookup returns CDR1 GTSNPN and CDR2 SVGIG (reference sequence). The ends were cut back, 0 bases at V and 6 bases at J, with 6 bases in the middle. CDR3 loop: CAWSVRFEQYF. The CDR3 DNA follows: TGTGCCTGGAGTGTCCGCTTCGAGCAGTACTTC.

CDR3 in DNA: TGCGCCAGCAGCGGGACAGACGGTGGGGCCAACGTCCTGACTTTC. It translates to CASSGTDGGANVLTF. The genes are TRBV10-2 and TRBJ2-6; TRBD1 matches at 7 bases. The CDR3 runs 15 residues. With V trimmed by 6 bases and J by 3 bases, 5 bases remained unmatched. Germline CDR1 WSHSY, CDR2 SAAADI.

The chain carries TRBV4-1 and TRBJ2-7, with D possibly matching TRBD1 (6 bases). Deletions cut 6 bases from V and 5 bases from J, with 17 bases between. Germline V CDR1 and CDR2: MGHRA, YSYEKL. The length of the CDR3 is 14 residues. CDR3 sequence: CASSRIPGTNEQYV. Here the CDR3 DNA reads TGCGCCAGCAGTCGTATTCCCGGGACAAACGAGCAGTACGTC.

This clone was observed a single time. The chain couples TRBV18 to TRBJ2-2, with 7 bases identical to TRBD2. The germline V gene has CDR1 KGHSH and CDR2 LQKENI. The CDR3 length is 16 residues. V shed 3 bases, J shed 0 bases, and the junction held 4 bases outside the gene matches. CDR3 in amino acids: CASSPGGGSNTGELFF. Written as DNA, the CDR3 is TGTGCCAGCTCACCCGGGGGAGGGTCGAACACCGGGGAGCTGTTTTTT.

The J gene is TRBJ2-1, the V gene TRBV6-5, with 9 bases aligning to TRBD1. CDR1 is MNHEY and CDR2 is SVGAGI in the germline V gene. The length of the CDR3 is 16 residues. Unmatched junction bases numbered 9, after V lost 1 base and J lost 8 bases. This CDR3 reads CASSYYVGTGNYEQFF. The CDR3 bases are TGTGCCAGCAGTTACTACGTTGGGACAGGGAATTATGAGCAGTTCTTC.

This rearrangement joins TRBV19 to TRBJ1-3; D is perhaps TRBD1 (5 bases). From germline, CDR1 is LNHDA and CDR2 SQIVND (reference sequence). V was trimmed by 5 bases and J by 0 bases, leaving 17 bases between them. The CDR3 length is 17 residues. The CDR3 nucleotides read TGTGCCAGTAGTCCCGGGGGACTCTTGAACTCTGGAAACACCATATATTTT. Protein sequence: CASSPGGLLNSGNTIYF.

The V call is TRBV10-1, the J call TRBJ2-6; the D is unclear. CDR3 length equals 15 residues. Germline V gives CDR1 WNHNN, CDR2 SYGVQD (reference sequence). The germline V and J ends were trimmed by 4 bases and 0 bases, with 7 bases remaining between them. The CDR3 sequence is CASSGGSSGANVLTF. CDR3 bases: TGCGCCAGCAGTGGAGGTTCCTCTGGGGCCAACGTCCTGACTTTC.